Listed below are T cell receptor beta chains from one sample, sequenced in a study of cytomegalovirus exposure and HLA in healthy donors. Sequenced by immunoSEQ multiplex PCR; TCRdb stores in-frame clones only, minus some. This table has roughly 100,000 clones, roughly 80% appearing once. Sequenced: PBMCs. The receptors derive from a man between 25 and 39 years old in good health and CMV-seropositive. Each CDR3 is given with its conserved first and last residue. A D gene is named only where the DNA matches it firmly. Rows may omit the clone size; those that give it use once, few, many or a size class.

d_call: TRBD1
v_call: TRBV18
j_call: TRBJ1-6
clone_size: .
cdr3_aa: CASSPRGQGARDSPLHF
cdr3_nt: TGTGCCAGCTCACCAAGGGGACAGGGGGCGCGGGATTCACCCCTCCACTTT

d_call: .
v_call: TRBV9
j_call: TRBJ2-4
clone_size: few
cdr3_aa: CASSVGPTGAKNIQYF
cdr3_nt: TGTGCCAGCAGCGTAGGGCCAACAGGGGCCAAAAACATTCAGTACTTC

d_call: TRBD1
v_call: TRBV5-4
j_call: TRBJ2-7
clone_size: .
cdr3_aa: CASSPQGLSRGLHEQYF
cdr3_nt: TGTGCCAGCAGCCCACAGGGCCTTAGCAGGGGGCTCCACGAGCAGTACTTC

d_call: .
v_call: TRBV6-8
j_call: TRBJ1-2
clone_size: .
cdr3_aa: CASGGGYGYTF
cdr3_nt: TGTGCCTCAGGCGGGGGCTATGGCTACACCTTC

d_call: TRBD1
v_call: TRBV14
j_call: TRBJ1-1
clone_size: .
cdr3_aa: CAASSWDRVNTEAFF
cdr3_nt: TGTGCCGCCTCTTCGTGGGACAGGGTGAACACTGAAGCTTTCTTT

d_call: TRBD1
v_call: TRBV19
j_call: TRBJ1-1
clone_size: .
cdr3_aa: CASCGTGRTEAFF
cdr3_nt: TGTGCCAGTTGTGGGACAGGCAGGACTGAAGCTTTCTTT

d_call: .
v_call: TRBV14
j_call: TRBJ1-4
clone_size: .
cdr3_aa: CASSSPGGIKEKLFF
cdr3_nt: TGTGCCAGCAGCTCCCCGGGAGGGATTAAGGAAAAACTGTTTTTT

d_call: TRBD1
v_call: TRBV27
j_call: TRBJ1-5
clone_size: .
cdr3_aa: CASSPIGQGVSSNQPQHF
cdr3_nt: TGTGCCAGCAGTCCAATCGGACAGGGGGTCTCAAGCAATCAGCCCCAGCATTTT

d_call: TRBD1
v_call: TRBV10-3
j_call: TRBJ2-1
clone_size: .
cdr3_aa: CAISPKRQGLDNEQFF
cdr3_nt: TGTGCCATCAGTCCGAAGAGACAGGGGTTGGACAATGAGCAGTTCTTC

d_call: TRBD1
v_call: TRBV6-5
j_call: TRBJ1-2
clone_size: few
cdr3_aa: CASRLGTGNYGYTF
cdr3_nt: TGTGCCAGCCGACTCGGGACAGGGAACTATGGCTACACCTTC

d_call: .
v_call: TRBV19
j_call: TRBJ2-7
clone_size: .
cdr3_aa: CASSITGMAQGEQYF
cdr3_nt: TGTGCCAGTAGTATTACTGGGATGGCGCAGGGGGAGCAGTACTTC

d_call: TRBD2
v_call: TRBV9
j_call: TRBJ2-7
clone_size: .
cdr3_aa: CASSAKLADIYEQYF
cdr3_nt: TGTGCCAGCAGCGCGAAGCTAGCGGATATATACGAGCAGTACTTC

d_call: TRBD1
v_call: TRBV5-1
j_call: TRBJ2-3
clone_size: .
cdr3_aa: CASSRTGRADTQYF
cdr3_nt: TGCGCCAGCAGCCGGACAGGTCGGGCAGATACGCAGTATTTT

d_call: TRBD2
v_call: TRBV4-1
j_call: TRBJ2-5
clone_size: .
cdr3_aa: CASQASGGEQETQYF
cdr3_nt: TGCGCCAGCCAAGCTAGCGGGGGCGAGCAAGAGACCCAGTACTTC

d_call: .
v_call: TRBV28
j_call: TRBJ1-4
clone_size: .
cdr3_aa: CASSSYRATNEKLFF
cdr3_nt: TGTGCCAGCAGTTCCTACCGGGCAACTAATGAAAAACTGTTTTTT

d_call: .
v_call: TRBV27
j_call: TRBJ2-1
clone_size: .
cdr3_aa: CASRYPSGGAREQFF
cdr3_nt: TGTGCCAGCAGATACCCCAGTGGGGGGGCTCGGGAGCAGTTCTTC

d_call: TRBD2
v_call: TRBV14
j_call: TRBJ2-7
clone_size: once
cdr3_aa: CASSPGLAGGLRYEQYF
cdr3_nt: TGTGCCAGCAGCCCGGGACTAGCGGGGGGCCTTCGCTACGAGCAGTACTTC

d_call: .
v_call: TRBV5-1
j_call: TRBJ2-1
clone_size: once
cdr3_aa: CASSLGPSSYNEQFF
cdr3_nt: TGCGCCAGCAGCTTGGGGCCCAGCTCCTACAATGAGCAGTTCTTC

d_call: .
v_call: TRBV7-6
j_call: TRBJ2-5
clone_size: once
cdr3_aa: CASSLAGGRGQTQYF
cdr3_nt: TGTGCCAGCAGCTTGGCGGGGGGTAGGGGGCAGACCCAGTACTTC

d_call: TRBD1
v_call: TRBV5-1
j_call: TRBJ2-3
clone_size: .
cdr3_aa: CASSLDRGVSTDTQYF
cdr3_nt: TGCGCCAGCAGCTTGGACAGGGGGGTGAGCACAGATACGCAGTATTTT

d_call: .
v_call: TRBV7-9
j_call: TRBJ2-4
clone_size: .
cdr3_aa: CASSEPLLAKNIQYF
cdr3_nt: TGTGCCAGCAGCGAGCCCCTATTAGCCAAAAACATTCAGTACTTC

d_call: TRBD1
v_call: TRBV6-1
j_call: TRBJ2-7
clone_size: .
cdr3_aa: CATTTGGSYEQYF
cdr3_nt: TGTGCCACCACGACAGGGGGCTCCTACGAGCAGTACTTC

d_call: TRBD1
v_call: TRBV5-1
j_call: TRBJ2-3
clone_size: .
cdr3_aa: CASSGTGGGYTQYF
cdr3_nt: TGCGCCAGCAGTGGGACAGGGGGCGGATATACGCAGTATTTT

d_call: TRBD1
v_call: TRBV29-1
j_call: TRBJ1-1
clone_size: .
cdr3_aa: CSATDRGHRPEAFF
cdr3_nt: TGCAGCGCGACCGATAGGGGGCACCGTCCGGAAGCTTTCTTT

d_call: .
v_call: TRBV7-3
j_call: TRBJ1-2
clone_size: .
cdr3_aa: CASSFGGDYGYTF
cdr3_nt: TGTGCCAGCAGCTTCGGGGGGGACTATGGCTACACCTTC

d_call: TRBD1
v_call: TRBV10-3
j_call: TRBJ1-1
clone_size: .
cdr3_aa: CAISEPTGTGGGGEAFF
cdr3_nt: TGTGCCATCAGTGAGCCAACCGGGACAGGGGGCGGGGGTGAAGCTTTCTTT

d_call: TRBD1
v_call: TRBV28
j_call: TRBJ1-5
clone_size: .
cdr3_aa: CASSLWGTGIGKDQPQHF
cdr3_nt: TGTGCCAGCAGTTTATGGGGGACAGGAATCGGGAAAGATCAGCCCCAGCATTTT

d_call: TRBD1
v_call: TRBV7-2
j_call: TRBJ2-7
clone_size: .
cdr3_aa: CASSPGQVAGEQYF
cdr3_nt: TGTGCCAGCAGCCCAGGACAGGTGGCGGGCGAGCAGTACTTC

d_call: .
v_call: TRBV29-1
j_call: TRBJ2-3
clone_size: .
cdr3_aa: CSVVRGTPGIGTQYF
cdr3_nt: TGCAGCGTAGTCAGGGGAACCCCAGGGATAGGGACGCAGTATTTT

d_call: TRBD1
v_call: TRBV6-1
j_call: TRBJ2-2
clone_size: .
cdr3_aa: CASILDRGLAGELFF
cdr3_nt: TGTGCCAGCATTCTGGACAGGGGGTTGGCCGGGGAGCTGTTTTTT

d_call: .
v_call: TRBV4-1
j_call: TRBJ2-3
clone_size: .
cdr3_aa: CASSQDYRQYF
cdr3_nt: TGCGCCAGCAGCCAAGATTATAGGCAGTATTTT

d_call: TRBD2
v_call: TRBV5-1
j_call: TRBJ2-5
clone_size: .
cdr3_aa: CASSLGIVASGGIQETQYF
cdr3_nt: TGCGCCAGCAGCTTGGGAATAGTTGCTAGCGGGGGGATACAAGAGACCCAGTACTTC

d_call: TRBD2
v_call: TRBV7-2
j_call: TRBJ2-3
clone_size: .
cdr3_aa: CASSPGTSSDTQYF
cdr3_nt: TGTGCCAGCAGCCCCGGGACTAGTTCAGATACGCAGTATTTT

d_call: .
v_call: TRBV30
j_call: TRBJ1-1
clone_size: .
cdr3_aa: CAWSSQGIEEAFF
cdr3_nt: TGTGCCTGGAGTTCACAGGGTATCGAAGAAGCTTTCTTT

d_call: .
v_call: TRBV19
j_call: TRBJ1-5
clone_size: few
cdr3_aa: CASSLGDLPNQPQHF
cdr3_nt: TGTGCCAGTAGCCTAGGTGACCTCCCCAATCAGCCCCAGCATTTT

d_call: TRBD1
v_call: TRBV19
j_call: TRBJ1-5
clone_size: .
cdr3_aa: CASSTAARGTGSPQHF
cdr3_nt: TGTGCCAGTAGTACTGCAGCCCGGGGGACAGGCTCGCCCCAGCATTTT

d_call: TRBD1
v_call: TRBV19
j_call: TRBJ1-6
clone_size: .
cdr3_aa: CASSSHPRTGNSPLHF
cdr3_nt: TGTGCCAGTAGTTCCCACCCAAGGACAGGGAATTCACCCCTCCACTTT

d_call: TRBD1
v_call: TRBV4-1
j_call: TRBJ2-3
clone_size: .
cdr3_aa: CASSEPGQGADTQYF
cdr3_nt: TGCGCCAGCAGCGAACCGGGACAGGGCGCAGATACGCAGTATTTT

d_call: .
v_call: TRBV6-1
j_call: TRBJ2-5
clone_size: .
cdr3_aa: CASSETIWETQYF
cdr3_nt: TGTGCCAGCAGTGAAACAATCTGGGAGACCCAGTACTTC